These 24 T cell receptor beta chains originate from one sample sequenced in a study of glioma-infiltrating T cells. Using RNA template, CDR3s of TCR alpha and beta were amplified with iRepertoire arm-PCR. MiXCR was run by TCRdb on the multiplex PCR reads, yielding one entry per CDR3 protein. The sample has about 94,000 distinct CDR3 sequences; 23% are singletons. The sequencing sample was made of glioma tissue, nonneoplastic brain tissue, or PBMCs (not recorded which). The receptors were sampled from a human donor with low-grade glioma or glioblastoma, undergoing nonglioma brain surgery, or in good health (not recorded which).

J is TRBJ2-7 and V is TRBV27, with D hard to call. V shed 2 bases and J shed 2 bases, with 13 bases lying between them. The CDR3 covers 15 residues. Germline loops: CDR1 MNHEY, CDR2 SMNVEV (reference sequence). The CDR3 reads CASSLNGIGPYEQYF. DNA of the CDR3: TGTGCCAGCAGTTTAAATGGGATAGGACCCTACGAGCAGTACTTC.

This clonotype has a count of ten or more. This chain links TRBV6-1 with TRBJ2-1; 7 nucleotides align to TRBD1. This CDR3 contains 13 residues. Per the germline V gene, CDR1 is MNHNS and CDR2 is SASEGT. V dropped 7 bases and J dropped 8; count of bases not matched to a gene: 8. Here the CDR3 DNA reads TGTGCCAGCACTACGACAGGGAACGATGAGCAGTTCTTC. Its protein product is CASTTTGNDEQFF.

In its sample, this clonotype was seen many times. The CDR3 protein is CASKNSNQPQHF. Written as DNA, the CDR3 is TGTGCCAGCAAAAATAGCAATCAGCCCCAGCATTTT. This sequence joins TRBV28 and TRBJ1-5, with unresolved D. Trimming stripped 7 bases from V and 0 bases from J, with 4 bases between. CDR3 length equals 12 residues. Germline CDR1 and CDR2: MDHEN and SYDVKM.

There are many counts of this clonotype. CDR3 sequence: CASSPYERQINTEAFF. CDR3 in DNA: TGTGCCAGCTCACCTTATGAACGACAGATAAACACTGAAGCTTTCTTT. V is TRBV18 and J is TRBJ1-1, with D possibly being TRBD1 (5 bases). V lost 3 bases and J lost 2, with 16 bases in between. Germline V gives CDR1 KGHSH, CDR2 LQKENI. The CDR3 loop spans 16 amino acids. Filled out from reference TRBV18 and TRBJ1-1, the complete variable domain reads NAGVMQNPRHLVRRRGQEARLRCSPMKGHSHVYWYRQLPEEGLKFMVYLQKENIIDESGMPKERFSAEFPKEGPSILRIQQVVRGDSAAYFCASSPYERQINTEAFFGQGTRLTVV.

Notes on this clonotype: A much more abundant neighbour one base away suggests this may be a read error. The conserved phenylalanine or tryptophan is not found at the CDR3 terminus, so this likely reflects a read error. This sequence joins TRBV19 and TRBJ1-5; maybe TRBD1 (6 bases). CDR1 and CDR2 from the germline V gene are LNHDA and SQIVND (reference sequence). The CDR3 spans 16 residues. The V gene lost 4 bases and the J gene lost 1 base, with 14 bases spanning the gap. CDR3 sequence (DNA): TGTGCCAGTAGTAACGACAGGTCCGGAAGCAATCAGCCCCAGCATCTT. Protein sequence: CASSNDRSGSNQPQHL.

This clonotype occurred many times. The V and J genes are TRBV20-1 and TRBJ2-3; 7 nucleotides match TRBD1. CDR1 and CDR2 (germline): DFQATT, SNEGSKA (reference sequence). Trimming at V came to 6 bases and at J to 7 bases, leaving 13 bases not matched to a gene. There are 14 residues in the CDR3. CDR3 amino acids: CSAVAPGQRHTQYF. The CDR3 coding sequence is TGCAGTGCGGTTGCCCCGGGACAGAGACATACGCAGTATTTT.

This clonotype appeared a single time. A clone one base away is much larger, so this may be a read error. This CDR3 reads CASSSGSPILNEQFF. For the CDR3, the DNA is TGTGCCAGTAGTAGCGGGAGCCCCATTCTCAATGAGCAGTTCTTC. J is TRBJ2-1 and V is TRBV19; 7 bases match TRBD2. This CDR3 spans 15 amino acids. The J segment lost 6 bases and the V segment lost 4 bases, leaving 9 bases of the junction unmatched. The germline gives CDR1 LNHDA, CDR2 SQIVND (reference sequence).

This clonotype has ten or more counts. This chain joins TRBV29-1 and TRBJ2-3, with 11 bases identical to TRBD1. J gave up 4 bases and V 6 bases, and 6 bases lay outside the gene matches. CDR1 is SQVTM, CDR2 ANQGSEA, per germline. CDR3 length: 14 amino acids. The CDR3 DNA follows: TGCAGCGTCCGGGACAGGGGGGTCGCAGATACGCAGTATTTT. Its translation is CSVRDRGVADTQYF.

This clonotype was seen repeatedly, ten times or more. The chain has TRBV15 and TRBJ1-2, with 7 nucleotides matching TRBD1. The CDR3 length is 13 residues. The V gene's germline CDR1 is LNHNV and CDR2 YYDKDF (reference sequence). V gave up 8 bases and J gave up 2 bases; unmatched junction bases: 5. The CDR3 DNA is TGTGCCACCGGGGTAGGGGGCAACTATGGCTACACCTTC. Its protein is CATGVGGNYGYTF.

This clonotype was counted at least ten times. The chain joins TRBV20-1 to TRBJ2-5; D is unclear. The V gene lost 3 bases and the J gene lost 5 bases, with 7 bases spanning the gap. This CDR3 is built from 11 residues. Germline V gene lookup returns CDR1 DFQATT and CDR2 SNEGSKA (reference sequence). CDR3 loop: CSASMAETQYF. The DNA of the CDR3 is TGCAGTGCTAGTATGGCGGAGACCCAGTACTTC.

This clonotype was seen only a few times. In DNA, the CDR3 is TGTGCCAGTAGTATAGACGGTACGGCTAGCGGTCCTTTAGGGACCCAGTACTTC. Its protein is CASSIDGTASGPLGTQYF. This chain links TRBV19 with TRBJ2-5; 7 bases are shared with TRBD2. Germline V gene lookup returns CDR1 LNHDA and CDR2 SQIVND (reference sequence). The V segment lost 0 bases and the J segment 7 bases; nucleotides outside the gene matches: 17. The CDR3 consists of 18 residues.

Ten or more counts support this clonotype. The chain employs TRBV7-2 and TRBJ2-1; TRBD2 matches at 11 bases. CDR3 length: 15 amino acids. Germline loops: CDR1 SGHTA, CDR2 FQGNSA. V was pared by 5 bases and J by 3 bases, with 3 bases of the junction left unmatched. The DNA of the CDR3 is TGTGCCAGCAGCGCGACTAGCGGGATCTACAATGAGCAGTTCTTC. Protein sequence: CASSATSGIYNEQFF.

The sample holds many counts of this clonotype. This rearrangement joins TRBV20-1 to TRBJ2-7, with a possible D match to TRBD1 (5 bases). V dropped 0 bases and J dropped 2 bases, with 11 bases sitting between them. The CDR3 has 14 residues. Germline CDR1 reads DFQATT; CDR2 reads SNEGSKA (reference sequence). The CDR3 protein is CSARDTGRTYEQYF. The DNA for the CDR3 is TGCAGTGCTAGAGATACAGGAAGGACCTACGAGCAGTACTTC.

A note on this clonotype: Since a much larger clone is just one base distant, this may be a read error. V usage is TRBV29-1 and J usage is TRBJ2-5; TRBD1 matches 10 bases. Trimming at V came to 5 bases and at J to 3 bases, leaving 9 bases not matched to a gene. The CDR3 is 15 amino acids. Germline V lookup: CDR1 SQVTM, CDR2 ANQGSEA. CDR3 DNA sequence: TGCAGCGTTTACAAAGACAGGGGGCCGAAAGAGACCCAGTACTTC. This codes for CSVYKDRGPKETQYF.

This clonotype has ten or more counts. The V and J genes are TRBV27 and TRBJ2-3; D possibly matches TRBD1 or TRBD2 (5 bases each). V lost 0 bases and J lost 1, with 20 bases in between. This CDR3 is built from 19 residues. CDR1 is MNHEY and CDR2 is SMNVEV in the germline V gene (reference sequence). The DNA for the CDR3 is TGTGCCAGCAGTTTATCGATTGAGGGACCGACAAGACGCACAGATACGCAGTATTTT. Its translation: CASSLSIEGPTRRTDTQYF.

This clonotype occurred many times. The rearrangement joins TRBV2 to TRBJ2-7; the D call may be TRBD1 or TRBD2 (5 bases each). The germline gives CDR1 SNHLY, CDR2 FYNNEI. V shed 7 bases and J shed 0 bases, with 13 bases lying between them. The CDR3 loop spans 14 amino acids. Here the CDR3 reads CASTKGRNSYEQYF. CDR3 bases: TGTGCCAGCACTAAGGGACGGAACTCCTACGAGCAGTACTTC. Variable domain in full (rest from reference TRBV2 and TRBJ2-7): EPEVTQTPSHQVTQMGQEVILRCVPISNHLYFYWYRQILGQKVEFLVSFYNNEISEKSEIFDDQFSVERPDGSNFTLKIRSTKLEDSAMYFCASTKGRNSYEQYFGPGTRLTVT.

Ten or more counts support this clonotype. The chain carries TRBV7-2 and TRBJ2-3; D ambiguous. The CDR3 extends over 12 amino acids. The germline V and J ends were trimmed by 5 bases and 5 bases, with 8 bases remaining between them. Looked up from germline, CDR1 is SGHTA and CDR2 is FQGNSA. CDR3 region: CASSPRRDTQYF. CDR3 in DNA: TGTGCCAGCAGCCCAAGGAGAGATACGCAGTATTTT.

This clonotype was observed at least ten times. V usage is TRBV25-1 and J usage is TRBJ1-1; weak D call: TRBD1 (5 bases). The V gene lost 6 bases and the J gene lost 3 bases, with 17 bases spanning the gap. CDR1 and CDR2 from the germline V gene are MGHDK and SYGVNS. The CDR3 runs 15 residues. CDR3 amino acids: CASSLAGAQDTEAFF. CDR3 bases: TGTGCCAGCAGCCTTGCCGGGGCCCAAGACACTGAAGCTTTCTTT.

The rearrangement uses TRBV12-3 or TRBV12-4 and TRBJ2-3; the match to TRBD2 covers 12 bases. CDR3 length equals 17 residues. J gave up 4 bases and V 6 bases, and 11 bases lay outside the gene matches. The CDR3: CASSRTRLAGVADTQYF. In DNA, the CDR3 is TGTGCCAGCAGCCGCACCCGACTAGCGGGAGTTGCAGATACGCAGTATTTT.

The chain couples TRBV7-9 to TRBJ2-3; TRBD2 might be the D (7 bases). Germline CDR1 reads SEHNR; CDR2 reads FQNEAQ (reference sequence). This CDR3 spans 17 amino acids. V was pared by 5 bases and J by 1 base, with 19 bases between. The CDR3 protein is CASSTKVRGGRTDTQYF. As DNA, the CDR3 is TGTGCCAGCAGCACCAAAGTTAGGGGGGGCCGCACAGATACGCAGTATTTT.

The chain links TRBV7-2 to TRBJ2-2; D is uncertain. This CDR3 contains 12 residues. V lost 4 bases and J 7 bases, leaving 7 bases between the germline ends. Germline V gene data show CDR1 as SGHTA and CDR2 as FQGNSA. This CDR3 is CASSSLSGELFF. The CDR3 DNA is TGTGCCAGCAGCTCGCTTAGCGGGGAGCTGTTTTTT.

This clonotype was observed many times. The V gene is TRBV6-1, the J gene TRBJ1-1; possibly TRBD1 for D (5 bases). Germline values: CDR1 MNHNS, CDR2 SASEGT. This CDR3 has 14 amino acids. V dropped 6 bases and J dropped 4 bases, with 15 bases sitting between them. CDR3 bases: TGTGCCAGCAGCCTAGAGGGGCGGGTCACTGAAGCTTTCTTT. It codes for CASSLEGRVTEAFF.

The rearrangement links TRBV7-9 to TRBJ2-7; D might be TRBD2 (7 bases). CDR1 and CDR2 from the germline V gene are SEHNR and FQNEAQ (reference sequence). CDR3 length: 15 amino acids. Between the trimmed V and J ends, which lost 9 bases and 3 bases, there was a span of 21 bases. The CDR3 spells CASVRSGGVYYEQYF. CDR3 nucleotides: TGTGCCAGTGTCCGGTCGGGGGGCGTTTACTACGAGCAGTACTTC.

This clonotype was counted many times. The rearrangement uses TRBV7-7 and TRBJ2-3; D call uncertain. The CDR3 spans 13 residues. V dropped 0 bases and J dropped 9 bases, with 10 bases sitting between them. Germline CDR1 is SSHAT and CDR2 is FNYEAQ (reference sequence). The CDR3 bases are TGTGCCAGCAGCTTAGCTGGCCCGGACACGCAGTATTTT. Translating gives CASSLAGPDTQYF. Full variable domain (missing parts from reference TRBV7-7 and TRBJ2-3): GAGVSQSPRYKVTKRGQDVTLRCDPISSHATLYWYQQALGQGPEFLTYFNYEAQPDKSGLPSDRFSAERPEGSISTLTIQRTEQRDSAMYRCASSLAGPDTQYFGPGTRLTVL.